Sequencing of this TCR beta chain was carried out in a study of blood T cell repertoires in COVID-19. Overall study: The study drew acute and convalescent COVID-19 samples from the United States, Italy and Spain. PBMCs, B-cell-depleted T cells, or T cells were the source of the cDNA or gDNA that made up the material.

TCRdb keeps only in-frame clones here, not all; method: immunoSEQ multiplex PCR. Of 400,000 to 550,000 clones in the sample, 70% to 90% were seen once. This clone occurred a few times. Enrollees, about 18 to 89 years old, lived in approximately 25 US areas. The CDR3 is 16 residues long. V lost 4 bases to trimming and J lost 3 bases; unmatched junction nucleotides: 10. Germline V gene lookup returns CDR1 MNHEY and CDR2 SVGAGI. The J gene is TRBJ1-2, the V gene TRBV6-5; 8 bases are a match to TRBD1. The sample consisted of PBMCs or T cells enriched from blood (not recorded which). The receptor's source is a woman aged 18-35 years with acute COVID-19. DNA of the CDR3: TGTGCCAGCAGTTCCGCCCGACAGGGGCCAGACTATGGCTACACCTTC. Its protein product is CASSSARQGPDYGYTF.